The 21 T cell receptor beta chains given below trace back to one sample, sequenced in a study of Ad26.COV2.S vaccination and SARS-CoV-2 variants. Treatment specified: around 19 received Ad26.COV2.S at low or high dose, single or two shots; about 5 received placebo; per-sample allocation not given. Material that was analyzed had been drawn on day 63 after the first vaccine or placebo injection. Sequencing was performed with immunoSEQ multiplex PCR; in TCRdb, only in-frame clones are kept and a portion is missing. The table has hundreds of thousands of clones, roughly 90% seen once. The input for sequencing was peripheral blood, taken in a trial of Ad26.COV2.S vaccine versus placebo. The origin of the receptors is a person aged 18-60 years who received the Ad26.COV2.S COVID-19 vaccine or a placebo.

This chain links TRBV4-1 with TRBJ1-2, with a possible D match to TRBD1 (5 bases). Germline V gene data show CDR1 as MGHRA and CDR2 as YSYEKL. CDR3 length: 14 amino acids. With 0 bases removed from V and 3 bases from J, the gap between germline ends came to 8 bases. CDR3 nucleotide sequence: TGCGCCAGCAGCCAAGACGACAGCTACTATGGCTACACCTTC. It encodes CASSQDDSYYGYTF.

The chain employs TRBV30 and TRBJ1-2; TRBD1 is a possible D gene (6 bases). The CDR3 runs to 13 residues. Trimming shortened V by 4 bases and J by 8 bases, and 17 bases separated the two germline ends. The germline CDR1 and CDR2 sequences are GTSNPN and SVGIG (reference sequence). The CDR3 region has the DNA TGTGCCTGGACTCACAGGGATTTTGGAGGCTACACCTTC. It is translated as CAWTHRDFGGYTF.

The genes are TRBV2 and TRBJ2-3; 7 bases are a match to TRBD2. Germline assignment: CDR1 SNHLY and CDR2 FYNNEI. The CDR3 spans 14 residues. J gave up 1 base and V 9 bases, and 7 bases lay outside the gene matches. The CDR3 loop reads CARGTAGGTDTQYF. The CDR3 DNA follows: TGTGCCAGGGGGACGGCGGGGGGCACAGATACGCAGTATTTT.

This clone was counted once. The CDR3 nucleotides read TGTGCCAGCAGTGAACCCCTCGCAGGGTCTACCACCTTC. It translates to CASSEPLAGSTTF. This chain uses TRBV25-1 with TRBJ1-2; a weak D match, TRBD1 (5 bases). Trimming removed 2 bases from V and 13 bases from J, with 17 bases in between. The CDR3 extends over 13 amino acids. Germline CDR1 reads MGHDK; CDR2 reads SYGVNS.

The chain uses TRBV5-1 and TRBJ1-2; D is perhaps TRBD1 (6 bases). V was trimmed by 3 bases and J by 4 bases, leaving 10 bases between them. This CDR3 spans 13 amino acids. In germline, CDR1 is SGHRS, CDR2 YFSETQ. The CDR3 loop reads CASSSGVGYGYTF. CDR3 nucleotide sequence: TGCGCCAGCAGCTCAGGGGTCGGCTATGGCTACACCTTC.

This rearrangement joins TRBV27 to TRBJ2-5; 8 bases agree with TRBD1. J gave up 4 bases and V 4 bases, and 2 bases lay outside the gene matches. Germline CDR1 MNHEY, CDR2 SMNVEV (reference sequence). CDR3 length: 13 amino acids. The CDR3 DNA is TGTGCCAGCAGTTGGACAGGGATAGAGACCCAGTACTTC. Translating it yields CASSWTGIETQYF.

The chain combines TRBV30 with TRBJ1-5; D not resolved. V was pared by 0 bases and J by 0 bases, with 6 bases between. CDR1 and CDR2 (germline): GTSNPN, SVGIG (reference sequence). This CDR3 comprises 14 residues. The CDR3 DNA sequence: TGTGCCTGGAGTGTCATTTATAGCAATCAGCCCCAGCATTTT. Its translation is CAWSVIYSNQPQHF.

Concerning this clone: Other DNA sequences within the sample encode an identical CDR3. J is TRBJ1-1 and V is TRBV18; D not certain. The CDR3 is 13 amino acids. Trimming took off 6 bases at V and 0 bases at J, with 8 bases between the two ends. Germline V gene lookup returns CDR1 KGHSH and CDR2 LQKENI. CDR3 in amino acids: CASSSTVNTEAFF. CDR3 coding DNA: TGTGCCAGCTCTTCTACAGTGAACACTGAAGCTTTCTTT. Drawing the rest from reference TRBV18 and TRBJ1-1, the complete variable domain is NAGVMQNPRHLVRRRGQEARLRCSPMKGHSHVYWYRQLPEEGLKFMVYLQKENIIDESGMPKERFSAEFPKEGPSILRIQQVVRGDSAAYFCASSSTVNTEAFFGQGTRLTVV.

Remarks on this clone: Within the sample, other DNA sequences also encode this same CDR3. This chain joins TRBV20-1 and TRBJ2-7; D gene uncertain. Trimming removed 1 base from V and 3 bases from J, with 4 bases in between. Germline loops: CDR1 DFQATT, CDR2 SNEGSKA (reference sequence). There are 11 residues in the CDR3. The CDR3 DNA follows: TGCAGTGCTAGAGCTGACTACGAGCAGTACTTC. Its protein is CSARADYEQYF.

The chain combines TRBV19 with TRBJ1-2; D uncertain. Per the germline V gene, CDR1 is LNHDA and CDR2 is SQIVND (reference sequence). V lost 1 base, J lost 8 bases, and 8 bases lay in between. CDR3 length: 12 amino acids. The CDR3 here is CASSIVEEGYTF. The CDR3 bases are TGTGCCAGTAGTATAGTAGAGGAGGGCTACACCTTC.

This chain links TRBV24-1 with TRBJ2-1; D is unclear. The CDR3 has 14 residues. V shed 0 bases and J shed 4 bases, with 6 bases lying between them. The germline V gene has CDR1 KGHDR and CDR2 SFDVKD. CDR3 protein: CATSDLYSYNEQFF. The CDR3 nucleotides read TGTGCCACCAGTGATTTGTACAGTTACAATGAGCAGTTCTTC.

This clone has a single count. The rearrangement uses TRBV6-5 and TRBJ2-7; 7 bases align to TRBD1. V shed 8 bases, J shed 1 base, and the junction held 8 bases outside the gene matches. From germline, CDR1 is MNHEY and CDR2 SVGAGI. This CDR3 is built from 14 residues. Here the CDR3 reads CASSWAGGSYEQYF. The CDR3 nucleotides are TGTGCCAGCTCCTGGGCAGGGGGTTCCTACGAGCAGTACTTC.

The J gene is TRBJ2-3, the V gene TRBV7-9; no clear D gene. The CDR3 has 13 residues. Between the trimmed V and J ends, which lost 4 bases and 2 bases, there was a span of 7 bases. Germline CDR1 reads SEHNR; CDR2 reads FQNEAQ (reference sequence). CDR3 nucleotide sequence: TGTGCCAGCAGCTCATATACCACAGATACGCAGTATTTT. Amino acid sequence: CASSSYTTDTQYF.

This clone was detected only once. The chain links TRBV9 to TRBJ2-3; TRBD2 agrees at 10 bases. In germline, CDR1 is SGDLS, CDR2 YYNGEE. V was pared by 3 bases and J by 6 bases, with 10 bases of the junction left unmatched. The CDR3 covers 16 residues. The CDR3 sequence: CASSAPIAGGLDTQYF. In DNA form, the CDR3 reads TGTGCCAGCAGCGCCCCAATAGCGGGGGGCCTGGATACGCAGTATTTT.

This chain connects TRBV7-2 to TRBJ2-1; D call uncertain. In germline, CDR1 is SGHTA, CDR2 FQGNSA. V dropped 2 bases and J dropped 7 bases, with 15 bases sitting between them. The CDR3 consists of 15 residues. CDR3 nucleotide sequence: TGTGCCAGCAGCTTATTGGGCGGTAACCCAAATGAGCAGTTCTTC. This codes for CASSLLGGNPNEQFF.

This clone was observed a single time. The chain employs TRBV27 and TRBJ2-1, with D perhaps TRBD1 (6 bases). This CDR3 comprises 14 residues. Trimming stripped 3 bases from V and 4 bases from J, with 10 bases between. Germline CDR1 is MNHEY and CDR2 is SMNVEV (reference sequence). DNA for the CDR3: TGTGCCAGCAGTTTCAGGGGCTGGTACAATGAGCAGTTCTTC. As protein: CASSFRGWYNEQFF.

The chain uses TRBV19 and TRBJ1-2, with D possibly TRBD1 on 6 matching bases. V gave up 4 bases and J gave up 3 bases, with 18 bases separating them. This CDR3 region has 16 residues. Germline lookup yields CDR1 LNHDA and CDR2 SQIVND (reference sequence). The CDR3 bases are TGTGCCAGTAGTAGGGCAGGGGCGAATGGGGACTATGGCTACACCTTC. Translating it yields CASSRAGANGDYGYTF.

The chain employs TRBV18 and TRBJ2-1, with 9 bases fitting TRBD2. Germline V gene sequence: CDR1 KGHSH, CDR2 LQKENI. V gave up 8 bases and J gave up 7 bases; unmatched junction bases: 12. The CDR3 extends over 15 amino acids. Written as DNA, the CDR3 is TGTGCCAGCCTGATTGCGGGGGGGCTGGGAAATGAGCAGTTCTTC. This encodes CASLIAGGLGNEQFF. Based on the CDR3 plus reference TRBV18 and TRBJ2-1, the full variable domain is NAGVMQNPRHLVRRRGQEARLRCSPMKGHSHVYWYRQLPEEGLKFMVYLQKENIIDESGMPKERFSAEFPKEGPSILRIQQVVRGDSAAYFCASLIAGGLGNEQFFGPGTRLTVL.

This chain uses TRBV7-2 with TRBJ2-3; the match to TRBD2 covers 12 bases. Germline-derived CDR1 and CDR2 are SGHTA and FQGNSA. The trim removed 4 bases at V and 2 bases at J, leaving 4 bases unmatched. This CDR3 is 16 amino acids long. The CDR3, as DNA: TGTGCCAGCAGCTACCGACTAGCGGGGGTCACAGATACGCAGTATTTT. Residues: CASSYRLAGVTDTQYF.

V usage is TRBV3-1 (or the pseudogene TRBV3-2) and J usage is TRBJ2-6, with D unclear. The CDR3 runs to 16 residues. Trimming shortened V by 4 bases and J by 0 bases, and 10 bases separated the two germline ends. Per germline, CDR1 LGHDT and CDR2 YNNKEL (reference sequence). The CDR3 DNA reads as TGTGCCAGCAGCCTGACCTTGAACTCTGGGGCCAACGTCCTGACTTTC. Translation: CASSLTLNSGANVLTF.

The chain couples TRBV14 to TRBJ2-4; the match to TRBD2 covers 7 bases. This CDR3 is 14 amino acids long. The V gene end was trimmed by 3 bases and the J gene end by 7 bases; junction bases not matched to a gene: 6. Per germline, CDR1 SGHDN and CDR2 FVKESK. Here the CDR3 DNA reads TGTGCCAGCAGCCATTCCGGCGGGAGTAACATTCAGTACTTC. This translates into CASSHSGGSNIQYF. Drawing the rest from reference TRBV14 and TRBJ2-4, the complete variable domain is EAGVTQFPSHSVIEKGQTVTLRCDPISGHDNLYWYRRVMGKEIKFLLHFVKESKQDESGMPNNRFLAERTGGTYSTLKVQPAELEDSGVYFCASSHSGGSNIQYFGAGTRLSVL.